A selection of T cell receptor beta chains follows, all from one sample in a study of cytomegalovirus exposure and HLA in healthy donors. Here immunoSEQ multiplex PCR was the method, and the copy in TCRdb shows in-frame clones only, minus some. There are about 97,000 clones in the sample; about 69% occur only once, and less than 5% lies in the top ten. The sequenced sample was PBMCs. Receptor source: a human donor in good health. The CDR3 runs from the conserved cysteine through the conserved F or W. A D gene is named only where the DNA matches it firmly. A clone size is listed for some rows: how often the clone was seen (once, few, many), or a class if it is expanded.

abundance | j_gene | v_gene | d_gene | CDR3nt | CDR3aa
. | TRBJ2-3 | TRBV5-4 | TRBD2 | TGTGCCAGCAGCTCTAGACTAGCGGGAGTAACAGATACGCAGTATTTT | CASSSRLAGVTDTQYF
once | TRBJ2-1 | TRBV2 | TRBD2 | TGTGCCAGCGTGCGGGAGGAGCTCGATGAGCAGTTCTTC | CASVREELDEQFF
. | TRBJ1-1 | TRBV28 | TRBD1 | TGTGCCAGCAGCGGACAGGGGGGGAACACTGAAGCTTTCTTT | CASSGQGGNTEAFF
. | TRBJ2-7 | TRBV10-2 | TRBD2 | TGCGCCAGCAGTGGGGCTAGCGGGAGGTCCTACGAGCAGTACTTC | CASSGASGRSYEQYF
. | TRBJ2-7 | TRBV7-9 | . | TGTGCCAGCAGCGTTACCTACGAGCAGTACTTC | CASSVTYEQYF
. | TRBJ2-2 | TRBV19 | . | TGTGCCAGTAGCGCCTCCAGGCCGGAGCTGTTTTTT | CASSASRPELFF
. | TRBJ2-5 | TRBV5-1 | . | TGCGCCAGCAGCTCTGGCTCGACAGACCACTTAGAGACCCAGTACTTC | CASSSGSTDHLETQYF
. | TRBJ1-1 | TRBV5-1 | . | TGCGCCAGCAGCTTGTATTCCAGGGGTAGCACTGAAGCTTTCTTT | CASSLYSRGSTEAFF
. | TRBJ2-2 | TRBV9 | TRBD2 | TGTGCCAGCACCCCCACCCTCACTAGCGCGAACACCGGGGAGCTGTTTTTT | CASTPTLTSANTGELFF
. | TRBJ2-1 | TRBV19 | TRBD1 | TGTGCCAGTAGTTCCCAGGGGGCGAGGGAGCAGTTCTTC | CASSSQGAREQFF
. | TRBJ2-7 | TRBV5-5 | TRBD2 | TGTGCCAGCAGCTTGACCAGCGGGAGGTACGAGCAGTACTTC | CASSLTSGRYEQYF
. | TRBJ2-1 | TRBV19 | TRBD2 | TGTGCCAGTACCGCCGGGGGGCTAGCGGGCTACAATGAGCAGTTCTTC | CASTAGGLAGYNEQFF
. | TRBJ1-1 | TRBV25-1 | . | TGTGCCAGCAGCCCGGACAGCATGAACACTGAAGCTTTCTTT | CASSPDSMNTEAFF
once | TRBJ2-7 | TRBV7-9 | . | TGTGCCAGCAGCCGATCGATGACAGGAAGCTACGAGCAGTACTTC | CASSRSMTGSYEQYF
. | TRBJ1-5 | TRBV19 | . | TGTGCCAGTAGAAACGGGACATCGGCTCAGCCCCAGCATTTT | CASRNGTSAQPQHF
. | TRBJ1-5 | TRBV6-1 | . | TGTGCCAGCAGTGAAGCGCCGGAAGGGGCAAGGCCCCAGCATTTT | CASSEAPEGARPQHF
few | TRBJ2-4 | TRBV30 | . | TGTGCCTGGAGTGGGGCAGGAGCCAAAAACATTCAGTACTTC | CAWSGAGAKNIQYF
. | TRBJ2-3 | TRBV18 | TRBD2 | TGTGCCAGCTCACCAAGTCGCCCGGGACTAGCGGGAGATACGCAGTATTTT | CASSPSRPGLAGDTQYF
. | TRBJ1-5 | TRBV4-1 | . | TGCGCCAGCAGCCCAGATACTTACAGGAGCAATCAGCCCCAGCATTTT | CASSPDTYRSNQPQHF
. | TRBJ2-7 | TRBV11-3 | TRBD1 | TGTGCCAGCAGCCTCGAGGACAGGGGGGACGAGCAGTACTTC | CASSLEDRGDEQYF
. | TRBJ2-7 | TRBV6-4 | . | TGTGCCAGCAGAGAGGACCGGGACAACTCCTACGAGCAGTACTTC | CASREDRDNSYEQYF
. | TRBJ1-2 | TRBV7-3 | TRBD1 | TGTGCCAGCAGCTTCCGACAGGGGGATGGCTACACCTTC | CASSFRQGDGYTF
. | TRBJ2-1 | TRBV2 | TRBD2 | TGTGCCAGCGGGAGGGAGCATTCCTACAATGAGCAGTTCTTC | CASGREHSYNEQFF
. | TRBJ1-1 | TRBV28 | . | TGTGCCAGTGACAGCATGAACACTGAAGCTTTCTTT | CASDSMNTEAFF
. | TRBJ2-7 | TRBV19 | TRBD1 | TGTGCCACCAGGGGACAGACCTACGAGCAGTACTTC | CATRGQTYEQYF
. | TRBJ2-2 | TRBV7-8 | . | TGTGCCAGCAGCCCGCTAGCGCTGAACACCGGGGAGCTGTTTTTT | CASSPLALNTGELFF
few | TRBJ2-7 | TRBV21-1 | . | TGTGCCCCCAGACAGATACACTACGAGCAGTACTTC | CAPRQIHYEQYF
. | TRBJ2-2 | TRBV5-4 | TRBD2 | TGTGCCAGCAGCATCCAGGGACTAGCAGCCGGGGAGCTGTTTTTT | CASSIQGLAAGELFF
. | TRBJ1-6 | TRBV5-1 | TRBD1 | TGCGCCAGCAGCGGAGGTGGGACAGGAGGACCTTCACCCCTCCACTTT | CASSGGGTGGPSPLHF
once | TRBJ1-5 | TRBV6-4 | . | TGTGCCAGCAGTGACCCCCACGGGTCGGCACCCCAGCATTTT | CASSDPHGSAPQHF
few | TRBJ2-7 | TRBV6-5 | TRBD1 | TGTGCCAGCAGTCCGGACAGGGCCGAGCAGTACTTC | CASSPDRAEQYF
. | TRBJ1-5 | TRBV25-1 | TRBD1 | TGTGCCAGCGACAGGGAGGATCAGCCCCAGCATTTT | CASDREDQPQHF
. | TRBJ2-7 | TRBV5-1 | TRBD1 | TGCGCCAGCAGCTTGGTCCCTACAGGGGCTTCCTACGAGCAGTACTTC | CASSLVPTGASYEQYF
. | TRBJ1-2 | TRBV5-5 | . | TGTGCCAGCAGCTCCATAGGGGGGGGAGGCTACACCTTC | CASSSIGGGGYTF
. | TRBJ2-5 | TRBV4-1 | TRBD2 | TGCGCCAGCAGCCCCGGACTAGCGGGAGGCATGGAGACCCAGTACTTC | CASSPGLAGGMETQYF
. | TRBJ2-1 | TRBV4-2 | TRBD1 | TGTGCCAGCAGCCGGGTCGGGACAGACTACAATGAGCAGTTCTTC | CASSRVGTDYNEQFF
. | TRBJ1-1 | TRBV19 | . | TGTGCCAGTAGTACCGACAGTTACACTGAAGCTTTCTTT | CASSTDSYTEAFF
. | TRBJ2-1 | TRBV18 | TRBD2 | TGTGCCAGCTCACCGGCTAGCGGGAACTTAAATGAGCAGTTCTTC | CASSPASGNLNEQFF
once | TRBJ1-1 | TRBV28 | TRBD1 | TGTGCCAGCAGTTCCGGACAGGGCTATGAAGCTTTCTTT | CASSSGQGYEAFF
once | TRBJ1-3 | TRBV11-2 | . | TGTGCCAGCAGCTTTAGCGACTCTGGAAACACCATATATTTT | CASSFSDSGNTIYF
. | TRBJ1-1 | TRBV28 | TRBD1 | TGTGCCAGCAGTTTACAGGGGGCGGAAAACACTGAAGCTTTCTTT | CASSLQGAENTEAFF
. | TRBJ2-7 | TRBV2 | . | TGTGCCAGCATAGCGGACCGCTCCTCCTACGAGCAGTACTTC | CASIADRSSYEQYF
. | TRBJ2-7 | TRBV4-1 | . | TGCGCCAGCAGCCGGGGGGGCTCCTCCTCCTACGAGCAGTACTTC | CASSRGGSSSYEQYF
. | TRBJ2-1 | TRBV7-2 | TRBD2 | TGTGCCAGCAGACCACAAACTAGCGCCCCCCTATTCTTC | CASRPQTSAPLFF
. | TRBJ2-7 | TRBV9 | TRBD2 | TGTGCCAGCAGCGCCTCAAGCGGGAGGCCCTCCTACGAGCAGTACTTC | CASSASSGRPSYEQYF
few | TRBJ2-6 | TRBV7-6 | . | TGTGCCAGCAGCTTGGAGGCGGTTCATGGCATTCGGGCCAACGTCCTGACTTTC | CASSLEAVHGIRANVLTF
. | TRBJ2-3 | TRBV28 | TRBD2 | TGTGCCAGCAGTTACCAACTAGCGGGAGATACGCAGTATTTT | CASSYQLAGDTQYF
. | TRBJ1-5 | TRBV19 | TRBD1 | TGTGCCAGTAGTAAGAAGATGACGGGACAGGGGTTCCGAAATAGCAATCAGCCCCAGCATTTT | CASSKKMTGQGFRNSNQPQHF
. | TRBJ1-2 | TRBV5-1 | . | TGCGCCAGCAGCACGACAGCTAACTATGGCTACACCTTC | CASSTTANYGYTF
. | TRBJ2-7 | TRBV10-3 | . | TGTGCCATCAGTGTGTTGCAGGGGCGGGAGCAGTACTTC | CAISVLQGREQYF